One and the same sample provided the 4 T cell receptor beta chains below, sequenced in a study of early T cells in non-severe SARS-CoV-2 infection. A single record per CDR3 protein comes from TCRdb applying MiXCR to the 5' RACE reads. The table includes about 33,000 distinct CDR3 sequences, 5% detected once. Sequencing input: whole blood. These TCRs come from an adult who was a healthcare worker with PCR-confirmed SARS-CoV-2 infection or an uninfected control (not recorded which).

This clonotype was counted many times. This rearrangement joins TRBV29-1 to TRBJ2-5, with D hard to call. This CDR3 has 14 residues. The germline V gene has CDR1 SQVTM and CDR2 ANQGSEA. The V gene lost 4 bases and the J gene lost 4 bases, with 16 bases spanning the gap. CDR3 bases: TGCAGCGTTGGTATGGCCTTACCTTCAGAGACCCAGTACTTC. Encoded protein: CSVGMALPSETQYF.

This clonotype was counted many times. V gene TRBV20-1 combines with J gene TRBJ1-1; D uncertain. Germline CDR1 DFQATT, CDR2 SNEGSKA (reference sequence). V lost 1 base and J 4 bases, leaving 13 bases between the germline ends. CDR3 length: 14 amino acids. CDR3: CSARVRSEGTEAFF. CDR3 coding DNA: TGCAGTGCTAGAGTTAGGAGTGAGGGCACTGAAGCTTTCTTT.

This clonotype has at least ten counts. The genes are TRBV3-1 and TRBJ2-1, with D possibly TRBD2 on 5 matching bases. The CDR3 extends over 14 amino acids. Germline V lookup: CDR1 LGHDT, CDR2 YNNKEL (reference sequence). The germline V and J ends were trimmed by 4 bases and 8 bases, with 15 bases remaining between them. CDR3 residues: CASSREGLAYEQFF. The CDR3 DNA reads as TGTGCCAGCAGCCGAGAGGGTCTAGCCTATGAGCAGTTCTTC.

This clonotype was seen many times. The chain recombines TRBV6-5 with TRBJ2-4, with D perhaps TRBD1 (6 bases). The germline CDR1 and CDR2 sequences are MNHEY and SVGAGI. The CDR3 runs to 14 residues. Trimming took off 5 bases at V and 6 bases at J, with 14 bases between the two ends. The CDR3 DNA reads as TGTGCCAGCAGTCCCCAGGACAGAGCAAACATTCAGTACTTC. Its translation: CASSPQDRANIQYF.